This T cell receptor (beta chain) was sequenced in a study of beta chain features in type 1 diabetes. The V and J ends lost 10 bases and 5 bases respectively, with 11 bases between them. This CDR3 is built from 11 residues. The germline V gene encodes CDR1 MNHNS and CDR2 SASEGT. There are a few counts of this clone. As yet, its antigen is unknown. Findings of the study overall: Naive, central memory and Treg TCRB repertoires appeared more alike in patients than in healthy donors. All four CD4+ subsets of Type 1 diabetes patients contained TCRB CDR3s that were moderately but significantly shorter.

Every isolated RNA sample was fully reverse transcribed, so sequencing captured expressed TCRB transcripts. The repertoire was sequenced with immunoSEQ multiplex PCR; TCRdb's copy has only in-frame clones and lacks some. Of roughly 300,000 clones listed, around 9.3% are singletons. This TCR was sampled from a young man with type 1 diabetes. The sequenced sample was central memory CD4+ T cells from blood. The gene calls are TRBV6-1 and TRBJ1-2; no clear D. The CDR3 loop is CATNNGYGYTF. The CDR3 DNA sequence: TGTGCCACCAACAACGGGTATGGCTACACCTTC.